This TCR beta chain was retrieved from a study of T cell repertoires in cytomegalovirus infection. Study-level background: Public TCR beta signatures were indicative of both CMV infection and a matching HLA type.

TCRdb re-derived calls from the reads in MiXCR, one entry per CDR3 protein. The table includes roughly 230,000 distinct CDR3 sequences, 10% to 15% detected once. As concerns this clonotype: Antigen unknown.

Study outcomes and limitations: Carriage of CMV together with the relevant HLA was identifiable through cumulative public TCR beta family frequency. HLA-C-restricted TCR beta clonotypes specific for CMV led the ex vivo response.

The V and J ends lost 0 bases and 4 bases, in that order; junction bases with no gene match: 2. Germline values: CDR1 SGHNT, CDR2 YYREEE (reference sequence). The CDR3 sequence is 16 residues long. J is TRBJ2-1 and V is TRBV5-4, with TRBD2 identical over 12 bases. The sequencing input was PBMCs. This clonotype was obtained from a human donor in good health (CMV status not recorded). Some clones in this sample may be carry-over from other donors' samples. The CDR3 is CASSLGGLAGYNEQFF. As DNA, the CDR3 is TGTGCCAGCAGCTTGGGTGGACTAGCGGGATACAATGAGCAGTTCTTC.